These 27 T cell receptor beta chains came from one sample sequenced in a study of regulatory T cells in long-lasting Graves disease. Time point denoted: newly diagnosed GD, antithyroid drugs for less than 3 months. Extracted RNA from PBMCs served as the source of the TCR library. Combining iRepertoire HTBI primers with Arm-PCR of CDR3 regions, the authors built TCR beta libraries. TCRdb redid the calling of the multiplex PCR reads with MiXCR, one entry per CDR3 protein. The sample includes about 620,000 distinct CDR3 sequences, around 15% of them seen just once. In addition, the sample was reused for a study of T cells in Graves' hyperthyroidism and ophthalmopathy.

The sequenced sample was peripheral blood mononuclear cells (PBMCs), obtained at new diagnosis, from a patient treated with antithyroid drugs. The receptors shown here come from a woman aged 30 to 39 with Graves disease.

This clonotype has only a few counts. The V gene is TRBV4-1, the J gene TRBJ1-5; TRBD1 matches at 8 bases. The CDR3 has 13 amino acids. The J segment lost 5 bases and the V segment lost 8 bases, leaving 5 bases of the junction unmatched. Germline CDR1 and CDR2: MGHRA and YSYEKL. The CDR3 DNA reads TGCGCCAGCGGCAGGGGGCTGGATCAGCCCCAGCATTTT. Residues: CASGRGLDQPQHF.

This clonotype was found many times. This chain joins TRBV20-1 and TRBJ1-1, with 11 positions matching TRBD1. The trim removed 0 bases at V and 2 bases at J, leaving 5 bases unmatched. Germline lookup yields CDR1 DFQATT and CDR2 SNEGSKA (reference sequence). The CDR3 runs to 16 residues. As DNA, the CDR3 is TGCAGTGCTAGAGACCCCGGGACAGGGGGTAACACTGAAGCTTTCTTT. Translated: CSARDPGTGGNTEAFF.

This clonotype was detected ten times or more. The chain is built from TRBV7-9 and TRBJ2-4; 7 bases line up with TRBD1. Losses at the gene ends were 10 bases for V and 4 bases for J; bases not matched to a gene: 13. Germline values: CDR1 SEHNR, CDR2 FQNEAQ (reference sequence). The CDR3 length is 15 residues. CDR3 residues: CATRVLGTDKNIQYF. CDR3 nucleotide sequence: TGTGCCACCCGGGTACTCGGGACAGATAAAAACATTCAGTACTTC.

V gene TRBV18 combines with J gene TRBJ2-5; possibly TRBD1 for D (6 bases). The germline CDR1 and CDR2 sequences are KGHSH and LQKENI. The CDR3 extends over 14 amino acids. Trimming shortened V by 2 bases and J by 9 bases, and 16 bases separated the two germline ends. CDR3 sequence reads: CASSPSALEGAQYF. The CDR3, as DNA: TGTGCCAGCTCACCAAGTGCCCTCGAGGGGGCCCAGTACTTC.

This clonotype has at least ten counts. The V call is TRBV5-1, the J call TRBJ1-1, with D maybe TRBD1 (6 bases). V was cut by 2 bases and J by 1 base, with 12 bases left in between. Germline CDR1 is SGHRS and CDR2 is YFSETQ. The CDR3 length is 15 residues. The CDR3 loop reads CASSFSGAGNTEAFF. For the CDR3, the DNA is TGCGCCAGCAGCTTTTCGGGGGCTGGGAACACTGAAGCTTTCTTT.

This clonotype was found a few times. The V call is TRBV6-1, the J call TRBJ1-6, with D hard to call. V was trimmed by 6 bases and J by 5 bases, leaving 14 bases between them. The CDR3 consists of 15 residues. In germline, CDR1 is MNHNS, CDR2 SASEGT. The CDR3 nucleotides are TGTGCCAGCAGACAAGACGGATCGAATAATTCACCCCTCCACTTT. Translating gives CASRQDGSNNSPLHF.

The sample holds many counts of this clonotype. CDR3 coding DNA: TGTGCCAGCAGCCAAGACAGTCGGATGAACACTGAAGCTTTCTTT. Translated, it gives CASSQDSRMNTEAFF. The gene calls are TRBV3-1 and TRBJ1-1; D uncertain. This CDR3 is built from 15 residues. CDR1 and CDR2 (germline): LGHDT, YNNKEL (reference sequence). Between the trimmed V and J ends, which lost 0 bases and 0 bases, there was a span of 8 bases.

The V call is TRBV20-1, the J call TRBJ2-7; TRBD2 might be the D (5 bases). The V gene lost 4 bases and the J gene lost 3 bases, with 10 bases spanning the gap. Germline loops: CDR1 DFQATT, CDR2 SNEGSKA (reference sequence). The CDR3 is 12 residues long. The CDR3 sequence is CSATPGNYEQYF. DNA of the CDR3: TGCAGTGCTACCCCGGGGAACTACGAGCAGTACTTC.

This clonotype was observed a few times. The J gene is TRBJ1-5, the V gene TRBV18; D uncertain. CDR1 and CDR2 from the germline V gene are KGHSH and LQKENI. The V gene lost 1 base and the J gene lost 3 bases, with 7 bases spanning the gap. The length of the CDR3 is 14 residues. DNA for the CDR3: TGTGCCAGCTCACCACAATCGGCCAATCAGCCCCAGCATTTT. As protein: CASSPQSANQPQHF.

This clonotype was observed a few times. V is TRBV30 and J is TRBJ2-5; 10 nucleotides agree with TRBD2. Germline V CDR1 and CDR2: GTSNPN, SVGIG (reference sequence). The V gene end was trimmed by 4 bases and the J gene end by 4 bases; junction bases not matched to a gene: 0. The CDR3 has 12 amino acids. CDR3 coding DNA: TGTGCCTGGACTAGCGGGAGAGAGACCCAGTACTTC. Encoded protein: CAWTSGRETQYF. Based on the CDR3 plus reference TRBV30 and TRBJ2-5, the full variable domain is SQTIHQWPATLVQPVGSPLSLECTVEGTSNPNLYWYRQAAGRGLQLLFYSVGIGQISSEVPQNLSASRPQDRQFILSSKKLLLSDSGFYLCAWTSGRETQYFGPGTRLLVL.

The chain is built from TRBV7-8 and TRBJ2-1, with TRBD2 matching 7 bases. The CDR3 is made up of 12 amino acids. V was pared by 11 bases and J by 14 bases, with 15 bases of the junction left unmatched. Per germline, CDR1 SGHVS and CDR2 FQNEAQ. CDR3 sequence (DNA): TGTGCCTGGAGTCCCCCTAGCGGCCGCAAGTTCTTC. Encoded protein: CAWSPPSGRKFF.

This clonotype was seen ten or more times. The chain employs TRBV7-2 and TRBJ1-2; 8 positions agree with TRBD1. The germline CDR1 and CDR2 sequences are SGHTA and FQGNSA. CDR3 length: 16 residues. V was clipped by 3 bases and J by 3 bases; unmatched bases: 9. The CDR3 DNA follows: TGTGCCAGCAGCTTTAGAGCTGGACAGGGACACTATGGCTACACCTTC. Translation: CASSFRAGQGHYGYTF.

The J gene is TRBJ1-4, the V gene TRBV20-1, with 9 bases fitting TRBD1. The CDR3 extends over 15 amino acids. Germline V gene data show CDR1 as DFQATT and CDR2 as SNEGSKA (reference sequence). V lost 0 bases and J lost 8; bases outside the gene matches: 7. CDR3 DNA sequence: TGCAGTGCTAGAGATGCAACAGGGGGCAAAGAAAAACTGTTTTTT. Translating gives CSARDATGGKEKLFF.

This clonotype was picked up a small number of times. This chain links TRBV6-5 with TRBJ1-4, with 7 bases identical to TRBD1. Losses at the gene ends were 4 bases for V and 4 bases for J; bases not matched to a gene: 6. In germline, CDR1 is MNHEY, CDR2 SVGAGI. CDR3 size: 15 residues. The CDR3 nucleotides read TGTGCCAGCAGTTCTCAGGGGGGTCTTAATGAAAAACTGTTTTTT. Amino acids: CASSSQGGLNEKLFF.

This clonotype showed up just a few times. This sequence joins TRBV9 and TRBJ2-1; tentative D call: TRBD2 (6 bases). The CDR3 loop spans 15 amino acids. Germline V gives CDR1 SGDLS, CDR2 YYNGEE. The V end lost 0 bases, the J end lost 8 bases, and 15 bases lay between the germline ends. In DNA, the CDR3 is TGTGCCAGCAGCGTAGGTCCCCTACCGGGGGATGAGCAGTTCTTC. Its protein product is CASSVGPLPGDEQFF.

The sample holds a few counts of this clonotype. The V and J genes are TRBV28 and TRBJ1-2; D is unresolved. The germline gives CDR1 MDHEN, CDR2 SYDVKM. The CDR3 contains 13 residues. The V gene lost 8 bases and the J gene lost 4 bases, with 14 bases spanning the gap. This CDR3 is CASGGVGIYGYTF. The CDR3 DNA sequence: TGTGCCAGCGGTGGGGTTGGTATCTATGGCTACACCTTC.

This clonotype was seen a single time. The DNA of the CDR3 is TGTGCCAGCAGCGTAGACCGTCTGGGAGCTTCACCCCTCCACTTT. It codes for CASSVDRLGASPLHF. V and J are TRBV9 and TRBJ1-6; D is undetermined. The V end was cut by 0 bases, the J end by 9 bases, with 13 bases between. Germline loops: CDR1 SGDLS, CDR2 YYNGEE. The CDR3 has 15 residues. The full variable domain, with the rest looked up from reference TRBV9 and TRBJ1-6, is DSGVTQTPKHLITATGQRVTLRCSPRSGDLSVYWYQQSLDQGLQFLIQYYNGEERAKGNILERFSAQQFPDLHSELNLSSLELGDSALYFCASSVDRLGASPLHFGNGTRLTVT.

This clonotype came up a few times. This chain joins TRBV29-1 and TRBJ1-2; TRBD1 matches at 8 bases. J was trimmed by 7 bases and V by 7 bases; bases with no gene match: 14. The germline gives CDR1 SQVTM, CDR2 ANQGSEA. The CDR3 covers 14 residues. The CDR3: CSGYLGTGWSGYTF. The CDR3 DNA is TGCAGCGGGTACCTCGGGACAGGATGGAGTGGCTACACCTTC. Looking up the rest from reference TRBV29-1 and TRBJ1-2 gives the full variable domain: SAVISQKPSRDICQRGTSLTIQCQVDSQVTMMFWYRQQPGQSLTLIATANQGSEATYESGFVIDKFPISRPNLTFSTLTVSNMSPEDSSIYLCSGYLGTGWSGYTFGSGTRLTVV.

In its sample, this clonotype was seen a few times. This chain joins TRBV12-3 or TRBV12-4 and TRBJ2-1; TRBD2 is a possible D gene (6 bases). CDR3 length: 14 amino acids. Trimming shortened V by 3 bases and J by 8 bases, and 14 bases separated the two germline ends. CDR3 sequence (DNA): TGTGCCAGCAGTTTGGGCGGGAAGAGCTATGAGCAGTTCTTC. As protein: CASSLGGKSYEQFF.

With respect to this clonotype: This may stem from a read error, because a much larger clone lies one nucleotide away. The V call is TRBV7-3, the J call TRBJ2-3; D not certain. The V gene lost 2 bases and the J gene lost 5 bases, with 17 bases spanning the gap. Germline CDR1 is SGHTA and CDR2 is FQGTGA. The CDR3 is made up of 16 amino acids. The CDR3 is CASSLGGRKRIDTQYF. In DNA, the CDR3 is TGTGCCAGCAGCTTAGGCGGCAGGAAACGCATAGATACGCAGTATTTT.

This clonotype was seen only a few times. V gene TRBV27 combines with J gene TRBJ1-2; 7 bases are a match to TRBD1. Germline V gene sequence: CDR1 MNHEY, CDR2 SMNVEV (reference sequence). The V segment lost 6 bases and the J segment 5 bases; nucleotides outside the gene matches: 6. This CDR3 is 13 amino acids long. This chain's CDR3 is CASSYTGVYGYTF. CDR3 DNA sequence: TGTGCCAGCAGCTATACAGGGGTATATGGCTACACCTTC.

Points on this clonotype: One end of the junction is discordant with germline, which a read error may explain. This rearrangement joins TRBV12-3 or TRBV12-4 to TRBJ2-3; 7 positions agree with TRBD1. The CDR3 extends over 16 amino acids. The CDR3 reads CASSWGQTTYTDMQYF. CDR3 DNA sequence: TGTGCCAGCAGTTGGGGACAGACAACTTACACAGATATGCAGTATTTT.

CDR3 nucleotide sequence: TGTGCCAGCAGCCAAGAAGTCGGCACCGGGGAGCTGTTTTTT. This translates into CASSQEVGTGELFF. The genes are TRBV14 and TRBJ2-2; D is uncertain. This CDR3 has 14 amino acids. Trimming took 0 bases from V and 4 from J, leaving 6 bases between them. Germline values: CDR1 SGHDN, CDR2 FVKESK.

This clonotype was counted a few times. The CDR3 is CASSLRTPGQGALEQYF. CDR3 coding DNA: TGCGCCAGCAGCCTGAGGACACCGGGACAGGGGGCTCTCGAGCAGTACTTC. This chain uses TRBV4-1 with TRBJ2-7; 12 bases map to TRBD1. CDR3 size: 17 residues. The V gene's germline CDR1 is MGHRA and CDR2 YSYEKL. With V trimmed by 4 bases and J by 6 bases, 13 bases remained unmatched.

This clonotype was seen ten or more times. The J gene is TRBJ1-5, the V gene TRBV28, with a tentative D call TRBD1 (6 bases). Germline CDR1 is MDHEN and CDR2 is SYDVKM. V dropped 1 base and J dropped 9 bases, with 16 bases sitting between them. This CDR3 is built from 15 residues. This chain's CDR3 is CASSLSGVAAAPQHF. The CDR3 DNA follows: TGTGCCAGCAGTTTATCAGGGGTAGCCGCAGCGCCCCAGCATTTT.

The table lists this clonotype with many counts. The chain employs TRBV19 and TRBJ1-5, with D perhaps TRBD1 (5 bases). Trimming removed 5 bases from V and 0 bases from J, with 14 bases in between. This CDR3 has 16 amino acids. Germline CDR1 is LNHDA and CDR2 is SQIVND (reference sequence). CDR3: CASSSHRGDSNQPQHF. The CDR3 nucleotides are TGTGCCAGTAGTTCACACCGGGGGGATAGCAATCAGCCCCAGCATTTT.

At least ten counts were recorded for this clonotype. The CDR3 sequence is CASSGDKRDNEQFF. The CDR3, as DNA: TGCGCCAGCAGCGGGGACAAACGGGACAATGAGCAGTTCTTC. This chain links TRBV5-1 with TRBJ2-1, with D tentatively TRBD1 (6 bases). The CDR3 loop spans 14 amino acids. The V gene lost 4 bases and the J gene lost 5 bases, with 13 bases spanning the gap. In germline, CDR1 is SGHRS, CDR2 YFSETQ.